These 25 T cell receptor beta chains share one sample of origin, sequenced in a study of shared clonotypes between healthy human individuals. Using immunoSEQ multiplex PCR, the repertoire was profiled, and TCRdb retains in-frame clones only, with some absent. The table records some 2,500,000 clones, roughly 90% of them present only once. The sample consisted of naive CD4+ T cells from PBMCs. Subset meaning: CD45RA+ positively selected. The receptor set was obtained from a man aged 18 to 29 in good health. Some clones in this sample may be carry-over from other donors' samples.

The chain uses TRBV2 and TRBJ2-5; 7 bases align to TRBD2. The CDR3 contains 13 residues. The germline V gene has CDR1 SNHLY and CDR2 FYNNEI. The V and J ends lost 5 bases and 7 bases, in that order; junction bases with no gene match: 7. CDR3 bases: TGTGCCAGCAGTCTAGCGGTCTATGGGACCCAGTACTTC. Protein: CASSLAVYGTQYF. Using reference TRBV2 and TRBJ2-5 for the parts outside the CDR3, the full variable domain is EPEVTQTPSHQVTQMGQEVILRCVPISNHLYFYWYRQILGQKVEFLVSFYNNEISEKSEIFDDQFSVERPDGSNFTLKIRSTKLEDSAMYFCASSLAVYGTQYFGPGTRLLVL.

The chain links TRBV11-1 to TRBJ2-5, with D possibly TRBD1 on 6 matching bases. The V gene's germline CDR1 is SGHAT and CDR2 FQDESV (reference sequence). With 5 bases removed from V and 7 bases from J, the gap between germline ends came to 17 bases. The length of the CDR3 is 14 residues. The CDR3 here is CASSQTGLRGTQYF. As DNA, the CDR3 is TGTGCCAGCAGCCAAACAGGGCTCCGGGGGACCCAGTACTTC.

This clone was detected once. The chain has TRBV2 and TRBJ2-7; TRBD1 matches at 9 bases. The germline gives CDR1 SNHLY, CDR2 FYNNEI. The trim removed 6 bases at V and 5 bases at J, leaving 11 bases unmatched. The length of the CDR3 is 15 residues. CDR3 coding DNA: TGTGCCAGCAGACTCCTTGGGACAGGGTTAGACGAGCAGTACTTC. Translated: CASRLLGTGLDEQYF. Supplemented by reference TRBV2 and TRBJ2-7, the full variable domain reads EPEVTQTPSHQVTQMGQEVILRCVPISNHLYFYWYRQILGQKVEFLVSFYNNEISEKSEIFDDQFSVERPDGSNFTLKIRSTKLEDSAMYFCASRLLGTGLDEQYFGPGTRLTVT.

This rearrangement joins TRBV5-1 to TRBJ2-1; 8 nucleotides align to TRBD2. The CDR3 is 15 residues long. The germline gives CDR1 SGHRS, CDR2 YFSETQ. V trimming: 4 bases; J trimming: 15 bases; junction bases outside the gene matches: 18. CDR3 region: CASSLGVGVSGDSFF. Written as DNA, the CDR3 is TGCGCCAGCAGCCTGGGAGTCGGGGTTAGCGGGGATTCGTTCTTC.

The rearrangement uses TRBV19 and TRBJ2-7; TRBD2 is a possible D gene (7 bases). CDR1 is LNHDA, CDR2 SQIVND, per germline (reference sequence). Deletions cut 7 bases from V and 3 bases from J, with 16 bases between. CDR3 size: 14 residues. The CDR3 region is CASKGGGPVYEQYF. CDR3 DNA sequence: TGTGCCAGTAAAGGGGGAGGGCCGGTCTACGAGCAGTACTTC.

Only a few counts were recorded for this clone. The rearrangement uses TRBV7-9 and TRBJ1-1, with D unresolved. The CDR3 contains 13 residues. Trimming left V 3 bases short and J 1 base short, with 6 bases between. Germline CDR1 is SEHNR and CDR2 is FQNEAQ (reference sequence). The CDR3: CASSFRQNTEAFF. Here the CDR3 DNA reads TGTGCCAGCAGCTTTCGCCAGAACACTGAAGCTTTCTTT.

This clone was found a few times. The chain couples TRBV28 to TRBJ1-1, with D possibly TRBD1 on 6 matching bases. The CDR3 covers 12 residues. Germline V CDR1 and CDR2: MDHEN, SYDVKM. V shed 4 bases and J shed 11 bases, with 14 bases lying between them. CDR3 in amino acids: CASSSHDRIAFF. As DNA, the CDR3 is TGTGCCAGCAGTTCACACGACAGGATTGCTTTCTTT.

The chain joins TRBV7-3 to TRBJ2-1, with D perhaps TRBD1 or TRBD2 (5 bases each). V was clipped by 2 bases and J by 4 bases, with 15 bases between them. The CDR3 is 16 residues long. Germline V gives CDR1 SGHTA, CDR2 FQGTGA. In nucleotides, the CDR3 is TGTGCCAGCAGCTTAGGGGCCGGGACCGCTTACAATGAGCAGTTCTTC. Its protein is CASSLGAGTAYNEQFF.

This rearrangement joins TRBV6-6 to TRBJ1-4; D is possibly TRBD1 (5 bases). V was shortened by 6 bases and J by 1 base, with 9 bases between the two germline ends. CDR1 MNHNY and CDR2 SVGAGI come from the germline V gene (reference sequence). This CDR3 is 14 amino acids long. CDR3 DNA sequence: TGTGCCAGCAGCCCAGGGATAACTAATGAAAAACTGTTTTTT. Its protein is CASSPGITNEKLFF.

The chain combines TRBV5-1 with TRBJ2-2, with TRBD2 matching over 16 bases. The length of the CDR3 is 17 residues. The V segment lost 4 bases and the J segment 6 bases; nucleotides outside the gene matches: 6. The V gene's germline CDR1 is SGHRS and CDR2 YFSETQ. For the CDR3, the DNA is TGCGCCAGCAGCGCTGGGACTAGCGGGAGGGCCGCCGGGGAGCTGTTTTTT. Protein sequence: CASSAGTSGRAAGELFF. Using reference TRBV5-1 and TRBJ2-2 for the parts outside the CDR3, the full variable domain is KAGVTQTPRYLIKTRGQQVTLSCSPISGHRSVSWYQQTPGQGLQFLFEYFSETQRNKGNFPGRFSGRQFSNSRSEMNVSTLELGDSALYLCASSAGTSGRAAGELFFGEGSRLTVL.

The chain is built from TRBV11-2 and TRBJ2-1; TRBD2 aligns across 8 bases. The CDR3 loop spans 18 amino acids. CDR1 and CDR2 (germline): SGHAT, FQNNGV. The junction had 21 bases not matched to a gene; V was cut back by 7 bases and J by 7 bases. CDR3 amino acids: CASTTKRVAGGRGNEQFF. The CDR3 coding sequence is TGTGCCAGCACCACTAAACGGGTGGCGGGAGGCCGGGGAAATGAGCAGTTCTTC.

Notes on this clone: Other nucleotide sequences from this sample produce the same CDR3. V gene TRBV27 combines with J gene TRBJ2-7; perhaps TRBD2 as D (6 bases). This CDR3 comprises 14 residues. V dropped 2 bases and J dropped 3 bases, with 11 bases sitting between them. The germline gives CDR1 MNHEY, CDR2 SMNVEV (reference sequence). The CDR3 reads CASSLKGLGYEQYF. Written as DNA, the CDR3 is TGTGCCAGCAGTTTAAAGGGACTCGGCTACGAGCAGTACTTC.

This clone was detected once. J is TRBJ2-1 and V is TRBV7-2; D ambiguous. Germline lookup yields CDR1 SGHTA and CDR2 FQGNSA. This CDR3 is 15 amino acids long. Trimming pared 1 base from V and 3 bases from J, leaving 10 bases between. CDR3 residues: CASSLVGFSYNEQFF. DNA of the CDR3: TGTGCCAGCAGCTTAGTGGGATTCAGCTACAATGAGCAGTTCTTC.

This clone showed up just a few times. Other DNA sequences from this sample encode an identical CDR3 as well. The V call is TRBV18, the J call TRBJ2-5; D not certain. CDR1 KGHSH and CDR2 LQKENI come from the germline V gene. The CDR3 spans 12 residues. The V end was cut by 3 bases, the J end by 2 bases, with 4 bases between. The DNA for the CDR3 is TGTGCCAGCTCACCGAGACAAGAGACCCAGTACTTC. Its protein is CASSPRQETQYF. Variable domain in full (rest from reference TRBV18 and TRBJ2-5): NAGVMQNPRHLVRRRGQEARLRCSPMKGHSHVYWYRQLPEEGLKFMVYLQKENIIDESGMPKERFSAEFPKEGPSILRIQQVVRGDSAAYFCASSPRQETQYFGPGTRLLVL.

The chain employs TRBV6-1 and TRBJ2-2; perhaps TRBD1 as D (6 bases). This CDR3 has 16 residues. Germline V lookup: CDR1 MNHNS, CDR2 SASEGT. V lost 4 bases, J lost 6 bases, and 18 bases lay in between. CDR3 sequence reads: CASSGAGVLTPGELFF. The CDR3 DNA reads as TGTGCCAGCAGTGGGGCAGGGGTTCTAACCCCCGGGGAGCTGTTTTTT.

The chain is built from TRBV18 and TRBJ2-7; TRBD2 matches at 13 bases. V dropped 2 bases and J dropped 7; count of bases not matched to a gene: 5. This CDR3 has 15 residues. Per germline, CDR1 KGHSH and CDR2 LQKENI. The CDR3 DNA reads TGTGCCAGCTCACCAGGACTAGCGGGAGCGAGGGAGCAGTACTTC. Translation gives CASSPGLAGAREQYF.

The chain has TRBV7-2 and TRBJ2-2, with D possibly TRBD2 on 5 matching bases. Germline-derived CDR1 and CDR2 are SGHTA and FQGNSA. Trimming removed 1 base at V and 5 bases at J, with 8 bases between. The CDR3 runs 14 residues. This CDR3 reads CASSLGRETGELFF. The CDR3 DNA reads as TGTGCCAGCAGCTTAGGACGGGAAACCGGGGAGCTGTTTTTT.

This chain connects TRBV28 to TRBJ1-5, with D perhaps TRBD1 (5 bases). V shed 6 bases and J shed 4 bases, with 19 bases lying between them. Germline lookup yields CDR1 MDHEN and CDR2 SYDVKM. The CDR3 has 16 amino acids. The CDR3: CASREGTSPLNQPQHF. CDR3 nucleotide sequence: TGTGCCAGCAGAGAGGGGACCAGCCCACTTAATCAGCCCCAGCATTTT.

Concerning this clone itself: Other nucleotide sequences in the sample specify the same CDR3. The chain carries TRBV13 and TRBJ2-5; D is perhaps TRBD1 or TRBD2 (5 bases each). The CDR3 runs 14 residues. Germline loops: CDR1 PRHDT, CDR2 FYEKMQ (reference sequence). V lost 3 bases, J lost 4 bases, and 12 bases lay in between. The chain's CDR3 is CASSFGRGRETQYF. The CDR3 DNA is TGTGCCAGCAGCTTTGGTCGGGGACGAGAGACCCAGTACTTC. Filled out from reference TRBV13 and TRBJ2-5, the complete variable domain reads AAGVIQSPRHLIKEKRETATLKCYPIPRHDTVYWYQQGPGQDPQFLISFYEKMQSDKGSIPDRFSAQQFSDYHSELNMSSLELGDSALYFCASSFGRGRETQYFGPGTRLLVL.

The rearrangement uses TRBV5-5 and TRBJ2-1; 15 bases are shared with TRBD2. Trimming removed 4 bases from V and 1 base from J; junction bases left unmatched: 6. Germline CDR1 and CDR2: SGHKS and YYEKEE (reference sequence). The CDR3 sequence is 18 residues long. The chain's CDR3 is CASSPGLAGGLSYNEQFF. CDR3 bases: TGTGCCAGCAGCCCCGGACTAGCGGGAGGGCTATCCTACAATGAGCAGTTCTTC.

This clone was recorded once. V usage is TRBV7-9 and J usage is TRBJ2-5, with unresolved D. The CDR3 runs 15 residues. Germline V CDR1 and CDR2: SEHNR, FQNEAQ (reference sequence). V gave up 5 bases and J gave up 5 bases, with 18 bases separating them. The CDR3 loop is CASSLGPFRFETQYF. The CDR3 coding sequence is TGTGCCAGCAGCCTAGGACCATTCAGGTTCGAGACCCAGTACTTC.

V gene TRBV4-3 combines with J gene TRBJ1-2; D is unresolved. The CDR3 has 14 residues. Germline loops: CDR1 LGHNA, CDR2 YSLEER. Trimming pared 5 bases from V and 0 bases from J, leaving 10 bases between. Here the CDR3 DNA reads TGCGCCAGCAGCGCGGACCGCACTAACTATGGCTACACCTTC. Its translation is CASSADRTNYGYTF.

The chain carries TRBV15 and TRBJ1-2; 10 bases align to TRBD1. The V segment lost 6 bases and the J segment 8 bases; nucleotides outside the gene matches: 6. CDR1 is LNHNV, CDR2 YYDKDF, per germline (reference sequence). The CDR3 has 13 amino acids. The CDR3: CATSAGTGVGYTF. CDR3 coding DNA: TGTGCCACCAGTGCCGGGACAGGGGTCGGCTACACCTTC.

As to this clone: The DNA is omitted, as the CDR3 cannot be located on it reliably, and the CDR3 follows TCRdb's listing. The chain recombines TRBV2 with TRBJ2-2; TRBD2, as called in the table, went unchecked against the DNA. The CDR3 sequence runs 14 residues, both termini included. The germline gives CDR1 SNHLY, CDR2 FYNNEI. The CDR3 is CASTSGGTVGELFF.

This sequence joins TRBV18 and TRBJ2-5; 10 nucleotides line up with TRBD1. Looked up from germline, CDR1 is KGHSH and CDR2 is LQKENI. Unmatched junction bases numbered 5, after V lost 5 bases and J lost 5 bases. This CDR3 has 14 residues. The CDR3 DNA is TGTGCCAGCTCATCGGGACAGGGGATCGAGACCCAGTACTTC. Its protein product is CASSSGQGIETQYF.